Listed below are T cell receptor beta chains from one sample, sequenced in a study of post-analysis software for immune sequencing data. TCRdb processed the PCR reads anew with MiXCR; each CDR3 protein has one entry. This sample has a few hundred thousand distinct CDR3 sequences; around 34% occur once, and the top ten carry roughly 6%. The sequenced sample was blood. These receptor sequences come from a girl between 2 and 17 years old with multiple sclerosis. Both conserved end residues are part of each CDR3. The order of the fields is V gene, D gene, J gene, clone size, CDR3 DNA, CDR3 protein. A D gene is named only where the DNA matches it firmly. Where a row states a size, it is once, few, many or the class of an expanded clone; other rows omit it.

TRBV20-1	TRBD1	TRBJ2-1	-	TGCAGTGCTAGAGATCTCCGGGACAGGGGCATTGAGCAGTTCTTC	CSARDLRDRGIEQFF
TRBV7-9	TRBD1	TRBJ1-2	-	TGTGCCAGCAGCTCCGGGACAGGGGACTATGGCTACACCTTC	CASSSGTGDYGYTF
TRBV15	-	TRBJ2-3	-	TGTGCCACCAGCAGCGCAATGGGCGGGCGCCTAGATACGCAGTATTTT	CATSSAMGGRLDTQYF
TRBV3-1	-	TRBJ1-2	-	TGTGCCAGCAGCCAAGTTGAGGGTTCTTATGGCTACACCTTC	CASSQVEGSYGYTF
TRBV7-2	-	TRBJ2-4	-	TGTGCCAGCAGCTTAGTTGGCGCAGGGTCCAAAAACATTCAGTACTTC	CASSLVGAGSKNIQYF
TRBV20-1	TRBD1	TRBJ1-1	-	TGCAGTGCTACGGACAGGCAGAACACTGAAGCTTTCTTT	CSATDRQNTEAFF
TRBV6-1	TRBD1	TRBJ1-1	few	TGTGCCAGCAGTCCCGACATGACAGGGGGTCTAATGAACACTGAAGCTTTCTTT	CASSPDMTGGLMNTEAFF
TRBV5-1	TRBD1	TRBJ2-7	-	TGCGCCAGCAGCTTTCAGGGGGACGAGCAGTACTTC	CASSFQGDEQYF
TRBV5-6	-	TRBJ1-1	-	TGTGCCAGCAGCTTGACGAAATTTGAAGCTTTCTTT	CASSLTKFEAFF
TRBV11-2	-	TRBJ2-4	few	TGTGCCAGCAGCTCAGTGCGGGACAAAAACATTCAGTACTTC	CASSSVRDKNIQYF
TRBV3-1	TRBD2	TRBJ2-7	-	TGTGCCAGCAGCCAAGGGCTAGCGGTAAGGGAGCAGTACTTC	CASSQGLAVREQYF